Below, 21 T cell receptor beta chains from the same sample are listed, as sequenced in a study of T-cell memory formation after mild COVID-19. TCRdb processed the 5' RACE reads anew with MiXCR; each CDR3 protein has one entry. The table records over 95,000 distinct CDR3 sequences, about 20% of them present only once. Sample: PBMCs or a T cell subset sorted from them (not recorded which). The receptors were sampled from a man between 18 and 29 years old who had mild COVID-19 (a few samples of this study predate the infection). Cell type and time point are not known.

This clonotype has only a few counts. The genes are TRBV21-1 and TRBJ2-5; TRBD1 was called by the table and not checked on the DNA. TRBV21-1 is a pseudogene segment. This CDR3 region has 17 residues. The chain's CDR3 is CASSKAFRGRRQETQYF. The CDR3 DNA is TGTGCCAGCAGCAAAGCCTTCAGGGGACGTAGGCAAGAGACCCAGTACTTC.

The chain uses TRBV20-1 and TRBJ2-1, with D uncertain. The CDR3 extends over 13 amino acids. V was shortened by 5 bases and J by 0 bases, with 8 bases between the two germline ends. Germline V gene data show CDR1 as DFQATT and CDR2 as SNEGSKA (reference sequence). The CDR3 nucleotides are TGCAGTGCTTCTACGGGCTCCTACAATGAGCAGTTCTTC. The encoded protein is CSASTGSYNEQFF.

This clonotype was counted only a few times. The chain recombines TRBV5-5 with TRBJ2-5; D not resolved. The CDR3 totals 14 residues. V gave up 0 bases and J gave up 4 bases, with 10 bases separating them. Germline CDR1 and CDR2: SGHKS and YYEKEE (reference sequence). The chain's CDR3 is CASSLVGKGETQYF. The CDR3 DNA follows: TGTGCCAGCAGCTTGGTCGGCAAGGGAGAGACCCAGTACTTC.

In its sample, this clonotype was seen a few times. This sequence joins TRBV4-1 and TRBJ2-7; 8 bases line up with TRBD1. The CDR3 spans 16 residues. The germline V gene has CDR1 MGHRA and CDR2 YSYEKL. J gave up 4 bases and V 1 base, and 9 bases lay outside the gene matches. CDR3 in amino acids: CASSQGAGTGFYEQYF. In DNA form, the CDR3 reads TGCGCCAGCAGCCAAGGGGCCGGGACAGGTTTTTACGAGCAGTACTTC.

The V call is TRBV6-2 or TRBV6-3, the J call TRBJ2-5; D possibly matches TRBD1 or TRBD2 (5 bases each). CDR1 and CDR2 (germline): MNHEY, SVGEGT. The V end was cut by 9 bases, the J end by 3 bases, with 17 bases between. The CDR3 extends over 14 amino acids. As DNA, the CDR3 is TGTGCCAGTGAGGGGTTAAAAGGGGAAGAGACCCAGTACTTC. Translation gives CASEGLKGEETQYF.

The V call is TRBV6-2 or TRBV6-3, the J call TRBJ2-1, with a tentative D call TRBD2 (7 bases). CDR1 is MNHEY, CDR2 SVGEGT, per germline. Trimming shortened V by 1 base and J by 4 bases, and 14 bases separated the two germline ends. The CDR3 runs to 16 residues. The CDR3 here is CASSYWGGSRYNEQFF. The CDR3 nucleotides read TGTGCCAGCAGTTACTGGGGGGGCAGTAGGTACAATGAGCAGTTCTTC.

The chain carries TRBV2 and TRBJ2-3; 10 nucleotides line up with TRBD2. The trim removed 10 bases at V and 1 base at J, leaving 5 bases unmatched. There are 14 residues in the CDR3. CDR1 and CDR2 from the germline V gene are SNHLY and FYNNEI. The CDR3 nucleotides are TGTGCCAACCCTGGGACTAGCGGCACAGATACGCAGTATTTT. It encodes CANPGTSGTDTQYF. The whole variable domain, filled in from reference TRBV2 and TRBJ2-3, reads EPEVTQTPSHQVTQMGQEVILRCVPISNHLYFYWYRQILGQKVEFLVSFYNNEISEKSEIFDDQFSVERPDGSNFTLKIRSTKLEDSAMYFCANPGTSGTDTQYFGPGTRLTVL.

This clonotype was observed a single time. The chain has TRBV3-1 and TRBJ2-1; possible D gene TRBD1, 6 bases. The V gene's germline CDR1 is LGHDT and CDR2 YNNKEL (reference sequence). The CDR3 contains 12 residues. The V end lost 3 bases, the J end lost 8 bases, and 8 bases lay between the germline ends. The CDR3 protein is CASSHAGDEQFF. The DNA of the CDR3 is TGTGCCAGCAGCCACGCAGGGGATGAGCAGTTCTTC.

CDR3 in DNA: TGTGCCAGCAGCGTAGACTGGGGGATGGGCTTAAACACCGGGGAGCTGTTTTTT. It codes for CASSVDWGMGLNTGELFF. The chain carries TRBV9 and TRBJ2-2; D may correspond to TRBD1 or TRBD2 (5 bases each). Germline CDR1 SGDLS, CDR2 YYNGEE. Trimming took off 0 bases at V and 2 bases at J, with 17 bases between the two ends. CDR3 length: 18 residues.

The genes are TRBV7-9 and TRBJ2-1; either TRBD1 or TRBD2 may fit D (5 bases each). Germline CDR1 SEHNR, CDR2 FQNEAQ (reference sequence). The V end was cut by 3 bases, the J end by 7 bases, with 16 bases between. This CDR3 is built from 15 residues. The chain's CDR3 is CASSLGDPPWNEQFF. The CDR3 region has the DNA TGTGCCAGCAGCTTGGGGGATCCACCGTGGAATGAGCAGTTCTTC.

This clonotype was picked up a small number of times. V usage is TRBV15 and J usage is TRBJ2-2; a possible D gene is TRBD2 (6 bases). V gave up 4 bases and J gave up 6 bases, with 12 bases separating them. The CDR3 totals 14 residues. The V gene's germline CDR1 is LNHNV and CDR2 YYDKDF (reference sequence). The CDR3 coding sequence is TGTGCCACCAGCACGGGAGCGTTTGCCGGGGAGCTGTTTTTT. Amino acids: CATSTGAFAGELFF. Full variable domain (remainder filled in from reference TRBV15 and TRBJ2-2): DAMVIQNPRYQVTQFGKPVTLSCSQTLNHNVMYWYQQKSSQAPKLLFHYYDKDFNNEADTPDNFQSRRPNTSFCFLDIRSPGLGDTAMYLCATSTGAFAGELFFGEGSRLTVL.

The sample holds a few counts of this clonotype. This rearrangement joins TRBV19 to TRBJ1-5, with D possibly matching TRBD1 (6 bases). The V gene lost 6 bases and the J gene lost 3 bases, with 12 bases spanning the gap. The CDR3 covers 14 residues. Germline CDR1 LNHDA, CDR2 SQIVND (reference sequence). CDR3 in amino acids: CASSPTGYNQPQHF. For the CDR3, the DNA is TGTGCCAGTAGCCCAACAGGGTACAATCAGCCCCAGCATTTT. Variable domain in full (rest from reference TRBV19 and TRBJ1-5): DGGITQSPKYLFRKEGQNVTLSCEQNLNHDAMYWYRQDPGQGLRLIYYSQIVNDFQKGDIAEGYSVSREKKESFPLTVTSAQKNPTAFYLCASSPTGYNQPQHFGDGTRLSIL.

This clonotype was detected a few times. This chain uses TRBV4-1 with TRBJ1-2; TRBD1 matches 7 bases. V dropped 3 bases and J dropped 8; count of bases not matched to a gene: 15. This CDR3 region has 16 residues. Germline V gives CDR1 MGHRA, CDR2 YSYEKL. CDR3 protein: CASSQELSDREGGYTF. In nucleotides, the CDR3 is TGCGCCAGCAGCCAGGAACTATCCGACAGGGAGGGAGGCTACACCTTC.

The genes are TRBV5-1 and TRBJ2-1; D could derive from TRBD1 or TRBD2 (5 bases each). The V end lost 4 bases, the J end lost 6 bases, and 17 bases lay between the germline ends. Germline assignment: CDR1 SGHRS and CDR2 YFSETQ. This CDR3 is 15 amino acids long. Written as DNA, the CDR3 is TGCGCCAGCAGCCCTACTTCCGGGACCCCCAATGAGCAGTTCTTC. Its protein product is CASSPTSGTPNEQFF.

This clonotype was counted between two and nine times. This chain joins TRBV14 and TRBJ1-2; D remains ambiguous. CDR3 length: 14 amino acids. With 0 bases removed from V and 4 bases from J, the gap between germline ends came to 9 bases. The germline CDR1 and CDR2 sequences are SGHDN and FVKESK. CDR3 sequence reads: CASSQDTSLYGYTF. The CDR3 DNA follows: TGTGCCAGCAGCCAAGATACCAGCCTCTATGGCTACACCTTC.

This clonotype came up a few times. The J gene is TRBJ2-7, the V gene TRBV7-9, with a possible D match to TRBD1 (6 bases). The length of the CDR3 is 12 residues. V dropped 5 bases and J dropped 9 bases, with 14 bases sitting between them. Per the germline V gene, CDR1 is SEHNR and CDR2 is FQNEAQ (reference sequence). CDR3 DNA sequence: TGTGCCAGCAGCACCGACAGGCCAGGGCAGTACTTC. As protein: CASSTDRPGQYF.

This CDR3 reads CASGDSYEQYF. CDR3 DNA sequence: TGCGCCAGCGGGGATTCCTACGAGCAGTACTTC. This chain joins TRBV5-1 and TRBJ2-7, with D uncertain. Trimming took 7 bases from V and 1 from J, leaving 6 bases between them. The CDR3 runs to 11 residues. Germline V gene data show CDR1 as SGHRS and CDR2 as YFSETQ.

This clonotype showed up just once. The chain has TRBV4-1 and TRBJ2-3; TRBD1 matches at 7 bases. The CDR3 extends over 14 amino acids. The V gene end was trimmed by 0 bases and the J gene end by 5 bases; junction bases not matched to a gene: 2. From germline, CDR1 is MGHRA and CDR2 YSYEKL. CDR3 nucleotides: TGCGCCAGCAGCCAAGAGACAGGGAGAGATACGCAGTATTTT. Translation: CASSQETGRDTQYF.

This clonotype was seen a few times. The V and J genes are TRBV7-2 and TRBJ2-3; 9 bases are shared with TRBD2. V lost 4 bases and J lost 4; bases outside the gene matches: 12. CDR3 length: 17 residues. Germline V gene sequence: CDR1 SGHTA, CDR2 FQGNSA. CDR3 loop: CASSSLSWRGGSDTQYF. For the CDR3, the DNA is TGTGCCAGCAGCTCCCTCTCGTGGCGGGGGGGGTCAGATACGCAGTATTTT.

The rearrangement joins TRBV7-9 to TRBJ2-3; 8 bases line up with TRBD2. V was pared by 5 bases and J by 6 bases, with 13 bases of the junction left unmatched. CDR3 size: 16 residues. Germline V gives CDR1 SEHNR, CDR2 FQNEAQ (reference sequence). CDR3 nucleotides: TGTGCCAGCAGCCCCCCCGCCGGGACTAGGCGGGATACGCAGTATTTT. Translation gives CASSPPAGTRRDTQYF.

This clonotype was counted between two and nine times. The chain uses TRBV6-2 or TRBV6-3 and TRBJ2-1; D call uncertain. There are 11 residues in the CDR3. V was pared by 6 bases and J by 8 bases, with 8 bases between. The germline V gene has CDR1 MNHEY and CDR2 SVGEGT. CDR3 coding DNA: TGTGCCAGCAGCCAGTTCGATGAGCAGTTCTTC. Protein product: CASSQFDEQFF.